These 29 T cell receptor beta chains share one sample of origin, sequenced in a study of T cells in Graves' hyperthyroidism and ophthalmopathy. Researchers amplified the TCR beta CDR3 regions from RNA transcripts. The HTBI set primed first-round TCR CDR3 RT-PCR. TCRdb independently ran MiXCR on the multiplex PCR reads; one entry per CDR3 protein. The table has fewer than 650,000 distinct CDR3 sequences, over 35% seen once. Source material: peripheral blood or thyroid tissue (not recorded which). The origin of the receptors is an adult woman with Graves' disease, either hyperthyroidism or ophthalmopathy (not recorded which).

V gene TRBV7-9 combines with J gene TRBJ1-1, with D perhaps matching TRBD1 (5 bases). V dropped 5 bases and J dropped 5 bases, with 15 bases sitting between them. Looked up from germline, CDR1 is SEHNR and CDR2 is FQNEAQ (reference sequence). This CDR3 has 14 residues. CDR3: CASSPEGSGTEAFF. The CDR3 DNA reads TGTGCCAGCAGCCCCGAGGGGAGTGGGACTGAAGCTTTCTTT.

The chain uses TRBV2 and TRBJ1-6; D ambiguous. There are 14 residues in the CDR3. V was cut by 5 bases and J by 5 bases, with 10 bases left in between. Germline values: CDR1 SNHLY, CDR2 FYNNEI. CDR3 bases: TGTGCCAGCAGTAACCGGGCCGATAATTCACCCCTCCACTTT. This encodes CASSNRADNSPLHF.

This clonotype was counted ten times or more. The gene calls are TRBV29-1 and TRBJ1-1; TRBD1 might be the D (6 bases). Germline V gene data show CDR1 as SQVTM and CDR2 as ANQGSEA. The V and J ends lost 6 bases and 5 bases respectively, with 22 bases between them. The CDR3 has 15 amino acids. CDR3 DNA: TGCAGCGTCGGAGGAGTAGGGGGGGGGTGGACTGAAGCTTTCTTT. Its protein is CSVGGVGGGWTEAFF.

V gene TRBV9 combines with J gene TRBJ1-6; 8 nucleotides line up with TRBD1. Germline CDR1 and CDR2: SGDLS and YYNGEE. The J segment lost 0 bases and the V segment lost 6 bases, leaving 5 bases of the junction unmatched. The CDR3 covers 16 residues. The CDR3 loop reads CASNRQGSSYNSPLHF. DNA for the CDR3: TGTGCCAGCAATCGACAGGGGAGCTCCTATAATTCACCCCTCCACTTT.

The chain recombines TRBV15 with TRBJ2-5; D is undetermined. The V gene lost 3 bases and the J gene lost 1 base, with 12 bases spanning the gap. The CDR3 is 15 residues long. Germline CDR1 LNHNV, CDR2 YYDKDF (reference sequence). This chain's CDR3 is CATSSLSGLQETQYF. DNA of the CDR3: TGTGCCACCAGCAGCTTGAGTGGCCTCCAAGAGACCCAGTACTTC.

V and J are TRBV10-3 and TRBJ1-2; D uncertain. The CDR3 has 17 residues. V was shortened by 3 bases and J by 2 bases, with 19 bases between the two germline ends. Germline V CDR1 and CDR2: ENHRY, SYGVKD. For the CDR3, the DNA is TGTGCCATCAGTGAACGGACCGTTATGCCGGGGAACTATGGCTACACCTTC. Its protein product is CAISERTVMPGNYGYTF.

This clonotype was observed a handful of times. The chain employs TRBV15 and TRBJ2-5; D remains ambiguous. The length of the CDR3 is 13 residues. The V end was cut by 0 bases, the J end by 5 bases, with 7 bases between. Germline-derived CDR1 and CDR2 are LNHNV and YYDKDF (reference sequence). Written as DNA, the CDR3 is TGTGCCACCAGCAGAGAAAGGACGGAGACCCAGTACTTC. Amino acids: CATSRERTETQYF.

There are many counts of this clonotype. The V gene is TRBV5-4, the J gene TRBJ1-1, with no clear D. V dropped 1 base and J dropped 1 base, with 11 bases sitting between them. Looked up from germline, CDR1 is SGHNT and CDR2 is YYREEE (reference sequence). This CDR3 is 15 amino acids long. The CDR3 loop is CASSLLGTGNTEAFF. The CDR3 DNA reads TGTGCCAGCAGCTTGTTAGGTACGGGGAACACTGAAGCTTTCTTT.

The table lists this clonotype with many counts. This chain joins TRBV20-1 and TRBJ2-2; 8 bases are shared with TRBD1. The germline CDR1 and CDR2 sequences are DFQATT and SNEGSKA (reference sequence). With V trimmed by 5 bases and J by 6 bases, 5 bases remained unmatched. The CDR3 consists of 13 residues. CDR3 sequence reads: CSARTGSAGELFF. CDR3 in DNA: TGCAGTGCTCGGACAGGGTCGGCCGGGGAGCTGTTTTTT.

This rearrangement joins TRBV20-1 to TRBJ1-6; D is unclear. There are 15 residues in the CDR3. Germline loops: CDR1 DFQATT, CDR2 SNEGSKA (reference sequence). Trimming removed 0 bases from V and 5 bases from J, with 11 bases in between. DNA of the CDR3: TGCAGTGCTAGAGATCGAGCTCGGGATAATTCACCCCTCCACTTT. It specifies CSARDRARDNSPLHF.

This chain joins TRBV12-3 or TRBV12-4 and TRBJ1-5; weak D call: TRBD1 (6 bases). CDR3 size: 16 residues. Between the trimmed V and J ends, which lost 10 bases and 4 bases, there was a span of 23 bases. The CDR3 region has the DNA TGTGCCACCAGCAGAGAACCCGGGACACCTAATCAGCCCCAGCATTTT. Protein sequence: CATSREPGTPNQPQHF.

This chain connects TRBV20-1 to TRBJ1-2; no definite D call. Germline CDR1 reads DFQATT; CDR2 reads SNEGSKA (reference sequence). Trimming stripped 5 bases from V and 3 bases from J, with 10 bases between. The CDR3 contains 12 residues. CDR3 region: CSAEAEYYGYTF. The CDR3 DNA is TGCAGTGCTGAGGCTGAATACTATGGCTACACCTTC.

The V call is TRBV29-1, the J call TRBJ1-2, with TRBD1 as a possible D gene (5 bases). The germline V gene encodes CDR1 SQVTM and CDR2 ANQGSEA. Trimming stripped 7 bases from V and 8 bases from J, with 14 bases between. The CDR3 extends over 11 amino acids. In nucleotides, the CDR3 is TGCAGCGCCGGGACCGGTCCAGGCTACACCTTC. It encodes CSAGTGPGYTF. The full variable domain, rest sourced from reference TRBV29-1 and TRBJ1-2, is SAVISQKPSRDICQRGTSLTIQCQVDSQVTMMFWYRQQPGQSLTLIATANQGSEATYESGFVIDKFPISRPNLTFSTLTVSNMSPEDSSIYLCSAGTGPGYTFGSGTRLTVV.

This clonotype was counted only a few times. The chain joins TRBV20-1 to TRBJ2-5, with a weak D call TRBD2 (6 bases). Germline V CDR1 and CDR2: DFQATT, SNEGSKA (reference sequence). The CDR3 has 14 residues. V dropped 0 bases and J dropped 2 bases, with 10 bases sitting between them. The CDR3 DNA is TGCAGTGCTAGAGATGGAGGGGCGCAAGAGACCCAGTACTTC. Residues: CSARDGGAQETQYF.

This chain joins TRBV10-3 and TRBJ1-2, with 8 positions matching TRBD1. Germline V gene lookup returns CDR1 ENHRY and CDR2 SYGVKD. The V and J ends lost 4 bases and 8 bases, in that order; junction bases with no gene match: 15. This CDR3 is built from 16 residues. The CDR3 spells CAISGSGQAGIGGYTF. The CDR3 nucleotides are TGTGCCATCAGTGGATCGGGACAGGCGGGGATTGGGGGCTACACCTTC.

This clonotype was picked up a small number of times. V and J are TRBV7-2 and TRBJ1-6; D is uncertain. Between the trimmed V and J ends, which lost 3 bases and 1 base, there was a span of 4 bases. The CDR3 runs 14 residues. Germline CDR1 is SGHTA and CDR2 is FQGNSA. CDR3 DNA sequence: TGTGCCAGCAGCTTCGCGTCCTATAATTCACCCCTCCACTTT. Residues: CASSFASYNSPLHF.

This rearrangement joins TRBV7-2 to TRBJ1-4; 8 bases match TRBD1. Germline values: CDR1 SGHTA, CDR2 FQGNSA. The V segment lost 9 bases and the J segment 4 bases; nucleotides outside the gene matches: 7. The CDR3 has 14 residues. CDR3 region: CASRPGQVNEKLFF. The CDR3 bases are TGTGCCAGTCGACCGGGACAGGTTAATGAAAAACTGTTTTTT.

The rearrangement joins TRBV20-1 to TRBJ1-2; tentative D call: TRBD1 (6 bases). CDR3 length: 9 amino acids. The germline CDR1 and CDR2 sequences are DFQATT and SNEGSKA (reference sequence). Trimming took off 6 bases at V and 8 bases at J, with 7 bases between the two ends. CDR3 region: CSAGQGYTF. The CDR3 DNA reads TGCAGTGCCGGACAGGGCTACACCTTC.

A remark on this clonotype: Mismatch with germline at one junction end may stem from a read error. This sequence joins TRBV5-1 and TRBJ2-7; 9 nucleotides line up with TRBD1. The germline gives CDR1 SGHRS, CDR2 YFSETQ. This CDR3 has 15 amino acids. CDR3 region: CASRAGQGSGNEQYF. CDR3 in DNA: TGTGCCAGCAGGGCGGGACAGGGATCAGGAAACGAGCAGTACTTC.

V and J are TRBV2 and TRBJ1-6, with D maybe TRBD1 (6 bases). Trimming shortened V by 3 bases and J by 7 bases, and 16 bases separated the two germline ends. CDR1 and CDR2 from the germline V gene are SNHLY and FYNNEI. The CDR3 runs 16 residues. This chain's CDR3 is CASSDPRRGRNSPLHF. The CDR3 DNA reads TGTGCCAGCAGTGACCCCCGCAGGGGACGGAATTCACCCCTCCACTTT.

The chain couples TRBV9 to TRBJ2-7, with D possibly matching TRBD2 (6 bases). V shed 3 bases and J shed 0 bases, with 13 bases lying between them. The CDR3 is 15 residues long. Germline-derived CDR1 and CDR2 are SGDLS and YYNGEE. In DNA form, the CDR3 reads TGTGCCAGCAGCGGATCCCGGGACTCCTCCTACGAGCAGTACTTC. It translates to CASSGSRDSSYEQYF.

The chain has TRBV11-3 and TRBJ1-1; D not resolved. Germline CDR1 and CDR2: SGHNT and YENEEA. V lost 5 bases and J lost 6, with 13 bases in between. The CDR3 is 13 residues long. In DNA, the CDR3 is TGTGCCAGCAGCAAAGTTCCGTCCCCTGAAGCTTTCTTT. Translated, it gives CASSKVPSPEAFF.

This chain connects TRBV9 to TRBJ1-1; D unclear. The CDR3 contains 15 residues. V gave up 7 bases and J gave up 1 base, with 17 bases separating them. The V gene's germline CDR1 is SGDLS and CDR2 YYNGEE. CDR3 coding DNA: TGTGCCAGCCTCCGTTTGCTGTCCGGGAACACTGAAGCTTTCTTT. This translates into CASLRLLSGNTEAFF.

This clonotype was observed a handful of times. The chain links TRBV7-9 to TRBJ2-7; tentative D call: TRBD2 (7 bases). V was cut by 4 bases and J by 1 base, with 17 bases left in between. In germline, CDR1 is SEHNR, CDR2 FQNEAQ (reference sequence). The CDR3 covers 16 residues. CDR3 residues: CASSSLGGGGSYEQYF. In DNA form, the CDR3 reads TGTGCCAGCAGCTCCCTGGGGGGAGGGGGATCCTACGAGCAGTACTTC.

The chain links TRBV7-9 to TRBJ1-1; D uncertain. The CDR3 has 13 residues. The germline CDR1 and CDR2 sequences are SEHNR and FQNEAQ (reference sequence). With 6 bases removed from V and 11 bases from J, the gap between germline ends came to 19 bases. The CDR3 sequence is CASSATGELNAFF. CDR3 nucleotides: TGTGCCAGCAGTGCCACTGGGGAGCTGAACGCTTTCTTT.

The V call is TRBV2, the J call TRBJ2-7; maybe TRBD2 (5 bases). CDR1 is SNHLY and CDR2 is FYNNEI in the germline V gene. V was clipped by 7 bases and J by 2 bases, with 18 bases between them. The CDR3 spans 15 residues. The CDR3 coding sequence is TGTGCCAGCACACCCAGCGGACTTCTCCCCTACGAGCAGTACTTC. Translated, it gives CASTPSGLLPYEQYF.

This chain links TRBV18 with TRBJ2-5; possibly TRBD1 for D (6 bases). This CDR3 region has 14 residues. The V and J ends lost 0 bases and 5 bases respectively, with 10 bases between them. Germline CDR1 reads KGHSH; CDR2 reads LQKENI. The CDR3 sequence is CASSPPSGVETQYF. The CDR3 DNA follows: TGTGCCAGCTCACCACCTTCAGGGGTGGAGACCCAGTACTTC.

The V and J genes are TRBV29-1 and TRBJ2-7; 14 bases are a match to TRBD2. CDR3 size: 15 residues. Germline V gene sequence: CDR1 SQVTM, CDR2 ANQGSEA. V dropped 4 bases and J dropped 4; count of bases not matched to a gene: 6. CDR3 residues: CSVAPTSGRVYEQYF. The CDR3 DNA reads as TGCAGCGTTGCCCCGACTAGCGGGAGGGTTTACGAGCAGTACTTC.

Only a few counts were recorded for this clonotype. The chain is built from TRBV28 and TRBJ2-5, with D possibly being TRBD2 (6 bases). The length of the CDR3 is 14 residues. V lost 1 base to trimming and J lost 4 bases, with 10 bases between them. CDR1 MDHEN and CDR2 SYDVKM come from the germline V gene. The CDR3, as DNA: TGTGCCAGCAGTTTATTAGGAGGGTTAGAGACCCAGTACTTC. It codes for CASSLLGGLETQYF.